Shown below are 24 T cell receptor beta chains from a single sample sequenced in a study of blood T cell repertoires in COVID-19. Clones were sequenced by immunoSEQ multiplex PCR, and TCRdb holds only the in-frame ones, with some missing. This table holds 120,000 to 150,000 clones, 75% to 85% found once. The sample taken for sequencing was peripheral blood. These receptors came from a woman between 50 and 59 years old with acute or convalescent COVID-19.

This chain links TRBV18 with TRBJ2-1, with D possibly TRBD2 on 7 matching bases. The CDR3 has 13 amino acids. The germline V gene encodes CDR1 KGHSH and CDR2 LQKENI. V dropped 5 bases and J dropped 7 bases, with 12 bases sitting between them. The CDR3 is CASSSEGGNEQFF. In DNA, the CDR3 is TGTGCCAGCTCAAGCGAGGGGGGGAATGAGCAGTTCTTC. The complete variable domain, with remaining parts taken from reference TRBV18 and TRBJ2-1, reads NAGVMQNPRHLVRRRGQEARLRCSPMKGHSHVYWYRQLPEEGLKFMVYLQKENIIDESGMPKERFSAEFPKEGPSILRIQQVVRGDSAAYFCASSSEGGNEQFFGPGTRLTVL.

V usage is TRBV3-1 (or the pseudogene TRBV3-2) and J usage is TRBJ2-3; D not certain. Trimming left V 3 bases short and J 2 bases short, with 12 bases between. This CDR3 comprises 15 residues. CDR1 and CDR2 from the germline V gene are LGHDT and YNNKEL (reference sequence). Here the CDR3 reads CASSQPISSTDTQYF. In DNA form, the CDR3 reads TGTGCCAGCAGCCAGCCCATTAGCTCCACAGATACGCAGTATTTT.

This sequence joins TRBV6-1 and TRBJ1-4; tentatively, D is TRBD1 (5 bases). In germline, CDR1 is MNHNS, CDR2 SASEGT. V lost 2 bases to trimming and J lost 7 bases, with 11 bases between them. This CDR3 has 14 amino acids. The CDR3 DNA is TGTGCCAGCAGTGAACGGCAGGGCGGTGAAAAACTGTTTTTT. Its translation: CASSERQGGEKLFF.

The V call is TRBV28, the J call TRBJ2-7; 7 bases line up with TRBD1. The CDR3 has 14 amino acids. The V gene's germline CDR1 is MDHEN and CDR2 SYDVKM. Trimming at V came to 7 bases and at J to 2 bases, leaving 8 bases not matched to a gene. CDR3 sequence reads: CASTSYRGTYEQYF. The CDR3 DNA follows: TGTGCCAGCACTTCCTACAGGGGAACCTACGAGCAGTACTTC. Variable domain in full (rest from reference TRBV28 and TRBJ2-7): DVKVTQSSRYLVKRTGEKVFLECVQDMDHENMFWYRQDPGLGLRLIYFSYDVKMKEKGDIPEGYSVSREKKERFSLILESASTNQTSMYLCASTSYRGTYEQYFGPGTRLTVT.

V gene TRBV11-1 combines with J gene TRBJ1-2; D ambiguous. CDR3 size: 15 residues. CDR1 and CDR2 from the germline V gene are SGHAT and FQDESV (reference sequence). V lost 0 bases and J lost 3, with 11 bases in between. The CDR3 loop reads CASSLAHRGDYGYTF. In DNA, the CDR3 is TGTGCCAGCAGCTTAGCCCATCGGGGTGACTATGGCTACACCTTC.

The chain recombines TRBV19 with TRBJ1-2; 8 bases align to TRBD1. Per germline, CDR1 LNHDA and CDR2 SQIVND (reference sequence). V lost 3 bases, J lost 11 bases, and 11 bases stayed unmatched. This CDR3 contains 14 residues. The CDR3 protein is CASSMTGVDPRYTF. As DNA, the CDR3 is TGTGCCAGTAGTATGACAGGGGTCGACCCGAGATACACCTTC. Looking up the rest from reference TRBV19 and TRBJ1-2 gives the full variable domain: DGGITQSPKYLFRKEGQNVTLSCEQNLNHDAMYWYRQDPGQGLRLIYYSQIVNDFQKGDIAEGYSVSREKKESFPLTVTSAQKNPTAFYLCASSMTGVDPRYTFGSGTRLTVV.

This clone was counted once. The chain couples TRBV28 to TRBJ1-2, with a weak D call TRBD1 (6 bases). The CDR3 contains 14 residues. The germline V gene encodes CDR1 MDHEN and CDR2 SYDVKM. CDR3 residues: CAIQGGPYNYGYTF. As DNA, the CDR3 is TGTGCGATACAGGGAGGGCCATATAACTATGGCTACACCTTC.

V is TRBV5-5 and J is TRBJ1-1; TRBD1 matches at 7 bases. CDR1 SGHKS and CDR2 YYEKEE come from the germline V gene (reference sequence). The trim removed 4 bases at V and 6 bases at J, leaving 3 bases unmatched. CDR3 length: 12 amino acids. The CDR3 region is CASSRTGAEAFF. Written as DNA, the CDR3 is TGTGCCAGCAGCCGAACAGGGGCTGAAGCTTTCTTT.

This clone was detected a few times. CDR3 amino acids: CASSGDRGMNTEAFF. In DNA form, the CDR3 reads TGTGCCAGCAGCGGGGACAGGGGGATGAACACTGAAGCTTTCTTT. The chain has TRBV9 and TRBJ1-1, with 11 bases lining up with TRBD1. Looked up from germline, CDR1 is SGDLS and CDR2 is YYNGEE. V lost 3 bases and J lost 0; bases outside the gene matches: 1. The CDR3 extends over 15 amino acids. Combining the CDR3 with reference TRBV9 and TRBJ1-1 gives the whole variable domain DSGVTQTPKHLITATGQRVTLRCSPRSGDLSVYWYQQSLDQGLQFLIQYYNGEERAKGNILERFSAQQFPDLHSELNLSSLELGDSALYFCASSGDRGMNTEAFFGQGTRLTVV.

The chain carries TRBV5-1 and TRBJ2-3; D is unclear. Trimming left V 4 bases short and J 0 bases short, with 3 bases between. Germline V gene sequence: CDR1 SGHRS, CDR2 YFSETQ. The CDR3 extends over 12 amino acids. The CDR3 DNA reads TGCGCCAGCAGCCTAAGCACAGATACGCAGTATTTT. This codes for CASSLSTDTQYF.

The chain is built from TRBV6-1 and TRBJ1-2, with a weak D call TRBD1 (6 bases). V lost 3 bases, J lost 0 bases, and 23 bases lay in between. The CDR3 contains 19 residues. Germline V gene sequence: CDR1 MNHNS, CDR2 SASEGT. In nucleotides, the CDR3 is TGTGCCAGCAGTGATAAATCAGGGGAACGAAGACCCGCTAACTATGGCTACACCTTC. Translated, it gives CASSDKSGERRPANYGYTF.

This chain links TRBV25-1 with TRBJ1-4, with a weak D call TRBD1 (6 bases). Germline lookup yields CDR1 MGHDK and CDR2 SYGVNS. The length of the CDR3 is 16 residues. The V end lost 0 bases, the J end lost 2 bases, and 10 bases lay between the germline ends. The CDR3 sequence is CASSEYGTGTNEKLFF. CDR3 DNA sequence: TGTGCCAGCAGTGAATATGGCACAGGGACTAATGAAAAACTGTTTTTT.

This chain uses TRBV5-1 with TRBJ2-3; 10 nucleotides line up with TRBD2. The CDR3 is 17 residues long. Germline loops: CDR1 SGHRS, CDR2 YFSETQ. The trim removed 2 bases at V and 4 bases at J, leaving 10 bases unmatched. In DNA form, the CDR3 reads TGCGCCAGCAGCTTTGGTATTGGTAGCGGGGGGTCAGATACGCAGTATTTT. Its protein product is CASSFGIGSGGSDTQYF.

V gene TRBV9 combines with J gene TRBJ2-2; 12 positions agree with TRBD2. CDR1 and CDR2 from the germline V gene are SGDLS and YYNGEE. Trimming removed 2 bases from V and 2 bases from J; junction bases left unmatched: 4. This CDR3 contains 17 residues. The CDR3 DNA reads TGTGCCAGCAGCGTTGGACTAGCGGGGATTAACACCGGGGAGCTGTTTTTT. Translated, it gives CASSVGLAGINTGELFF. Combining the CDR3 with reference TRBV9 and TRBJ2-2 gives the whole variable domain DSGVTQTPKHLITATGQRVTLRCSPRSGDLSVYWYQQSLDQGLQFLIQYYNGEERAKGNILERFSAQQFPDLHSELNLSSLELGDSALYFCASSVGLAGINTGELFFGEGSRLTVL.

This clone was detected once. This rearrangement joins TRBV3-1 (or the pseudogene TRBV3-2) to TRBJ1-2; D uncertain. The CDR3 is 14 amino acids. Looked up from germline, CDR1 is LGHDT and CDR2 is YNNKEL (reference sequence). V lost 1 base and J 8 bases, leaving 14 bases between the germline ends. The CDR3 protein is CASSQGLPNKGYTF. In DNA, the CDR3 is TGTGCCAGCAGCCAAGGACTTCCGAATAAGGGCTACACCTTC.

This clone was seen a few times. V usage is TRBV24-1 and J usage is TRBJ2-3, with TRBD2 matching 8 bases. The germline V gene encodes CDR1 KGHDR and CDR2 SFDVKD. Germline trimming cut 5 bases from V and 5 bases from J; bases unmatched to any gene: 8. This CDR3 region has 15 residues. Written as DNA, the CDR3 is TGTGCCACCAGTGCTCCGGGGGGGTTAGGAGATACGCAGTATTTT. Protein sequence: CATSAPGGLGDTQYF.

This clone was observed once. The J gene is TRBJ1-4, the V gene TRBV5-1, with D tentatively TRBD1 (5 bases). The germline gives CDR1 SGHRS, CDR2 YFSETQ. The CDR3 sequence is 13 residues long. Trimming shortened V by 6 bases and J by 4 bases, and 10 bases separated the two germline ends. The CDR3 nucleotides read TGCGCCAGCAAGGGGCAGGTTAATGAAAAACTGTTTTTT. This codes for CASKGQVNEKLFF.

The chain joins TRBV3-1 (or the pseudogene TRBV3-2) to TRBJ1-1, with no clear D. V was cut by 3 bases and J by 6 bases, with 5 bases left in between. In germline, CDR1 is LGHDT, CDR2 YNNKEL (reference sequence). The CDR3 extends over 11 amino acids. The CDR3 nucleotides are TGTGCCAGCAGCCATCTGTCTGAAGCTTTCTTT. Its protein is CASSHLSEAFF.

This clone was counted a single time. The CDR3 nucleotides are TGCAGTGCTAGGGACATCTACGAGCAGTACTTC. It is translated as CSARDIYEQYF. V usage is TRBV20-1 and J usage is TRBJ2-7; possible D gene TRBD1, 5 bases. This CDR3 is 11 amino acids long. Germline loops: CDR1 DFQATT, CDR2 SNEGSKA (reference sequence). Trimming took off 3 bases at V and 3 bases at J, with 6 bases between the two ends.

The gene calls are TRBV3-1 (or the pseudogene TRBV3-2) and TRBJ1-2, with no clear D. The CDR3 is 16 amino acids. Between the trimmed V and J ends, which lost 0 bases and 4 bases, there was a span of 15 bases. Germline CDR1 reads LGHDT; CDR2 reads YNNKEL (reference sequence). CDR3 in DNA: TGTGCCAGCAGCCAAGAGCCGACGGGGTCTAGCTATGGCTACACCTTC. Amino acids: CASSQEPTGSSYGYTF.

This sequence joins TRBV6-2 or TRBV6-3 and TRBJ2-1; D is perhaps TRBD1 (5 bases). Trimming shortened V by 2 bases and J by 6 bases, and 8 bases separated the two germline ends. The CDR3 has 13 residues. Germline V gene data show CDR1 as MNHEY and CDR2 as SVGEGT. CDR3: CASSYGAGNEQFF. Written as DNA, the CDR3 is TGTGCCAGCAGTTACGGGGCCGGCAATGAGCAGTTCTTC.

The chain combines TRBV7-8 with TRBJ1-5; maybe TRBD1 (5 bases). This CDR3 region has 16 residues. Trimming shortened V by 0 bases and J by 7 bases, and 16 bases separated the two germline ends. Germline V gene sequence: CDR1 SGHVS, CDR2 FQNEAQ. Here the CDR3 reads CASSLARQGRFQPQHF. The CDR3 DNA reads TGTGCCAGCAGCTTAGCAAGGCAGGGCCGGTTCCAGCCCCAGCATTTT.

The chain joins TRBV10-3 to TRBJ1-1, with 11 nucleotides matching TRBD1. CDR1 is ENHRY, CDR2 SYGVKD, per germline. Trimming removed 7 bases from V and 1 base from J; junction bases left unmatched: 11. This CDR3 spans 17 amino acids. The CDR3 is CAINPGQGEPANTEAFF. As DNA, the CDR3 is TGTGCCATCAATCCGGGACAGGGGGAACCCGCGAACACTGAAGCTTTCTTT.

The V call is TRBV9, the J call TRBJ2-5; 8 nucleotides line up with TRBD1. V trimming: 3 bases; J trimming: 5 bases; junction bases outside the gene matches: 3. Looked up from germline, CDR1 is SGDLS and CDR2 is YYNGEE. CDR3 size: 13 residues. For the CDR3, the DNA is TGTGCCAGCAGCGCCAGGGGGCGGGAGACCCAGTACTTC. Translation gives CASSARGRETQYF.